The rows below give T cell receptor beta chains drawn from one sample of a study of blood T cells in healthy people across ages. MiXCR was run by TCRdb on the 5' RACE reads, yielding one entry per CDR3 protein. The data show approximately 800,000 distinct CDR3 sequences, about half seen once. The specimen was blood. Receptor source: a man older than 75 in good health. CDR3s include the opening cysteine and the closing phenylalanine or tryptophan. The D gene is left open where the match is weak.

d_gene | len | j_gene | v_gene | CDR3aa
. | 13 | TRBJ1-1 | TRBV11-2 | CASSLGWRTEAFF
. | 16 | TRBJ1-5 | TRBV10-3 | CAISESGREGDQPQHF
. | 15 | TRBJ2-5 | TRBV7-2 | CASSLVQGPYNEQYF
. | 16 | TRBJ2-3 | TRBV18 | CASSPLDFSSTDTQYF
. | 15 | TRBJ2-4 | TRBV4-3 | CASSQESVAKNIQYF
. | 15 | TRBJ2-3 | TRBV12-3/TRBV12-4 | CASSLVGMRTDTQYF
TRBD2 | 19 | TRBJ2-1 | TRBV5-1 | CVSSLEGPTSGRPNTEQFF
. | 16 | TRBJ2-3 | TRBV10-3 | CAISGSSGPSTDTQYF
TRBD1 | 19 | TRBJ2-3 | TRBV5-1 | CASSLFGRGTPVPTDTQYF
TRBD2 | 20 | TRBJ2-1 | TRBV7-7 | CASSLGSSSGVRSDYNEQFF
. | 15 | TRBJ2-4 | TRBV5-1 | CASSRMGGAKNIQYF
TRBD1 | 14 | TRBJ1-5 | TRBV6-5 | CASSPGQARQPQHF
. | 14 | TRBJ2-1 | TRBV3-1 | CASSQQRPGNEQFF
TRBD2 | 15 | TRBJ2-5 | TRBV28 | CASTTAGDLQETQYF
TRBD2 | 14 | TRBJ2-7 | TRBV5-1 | CASSLAGTTYEQYF
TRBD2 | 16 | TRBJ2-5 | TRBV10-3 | CAISESGAGGLDEQYF
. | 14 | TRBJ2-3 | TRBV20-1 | CSASLVVGTDTQYF
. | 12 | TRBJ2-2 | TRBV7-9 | CASSLVGGELFF
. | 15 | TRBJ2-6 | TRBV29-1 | CSVEGGAPGANVLTF
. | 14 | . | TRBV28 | CASSPRTETYEQYF
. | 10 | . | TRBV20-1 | CSAFQYEQYF
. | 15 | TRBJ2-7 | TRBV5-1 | CASSWARQNSYEQYF
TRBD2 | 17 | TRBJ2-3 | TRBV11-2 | CASSGTSGDPSADTQYF
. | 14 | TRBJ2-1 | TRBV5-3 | CARSKPDSHNEQFF
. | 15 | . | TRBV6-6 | CASSYSGRDQETQFF
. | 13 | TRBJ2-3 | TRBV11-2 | CASRRVYTDTQYF
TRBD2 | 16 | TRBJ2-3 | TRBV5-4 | CASSLGAGGPTDTQYF
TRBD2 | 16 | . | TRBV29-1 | CSVEDPGRSSYNEQYF
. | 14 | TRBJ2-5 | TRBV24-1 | CATSEAGFQETQYF
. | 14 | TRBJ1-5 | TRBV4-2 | CASSQDLKDQPQHF
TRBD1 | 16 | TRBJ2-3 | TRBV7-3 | CASSFKGAPASDTQYF
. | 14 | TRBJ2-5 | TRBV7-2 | CASSPDVGPWEQYF
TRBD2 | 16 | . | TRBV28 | CASSPRGAGSYNEQYF
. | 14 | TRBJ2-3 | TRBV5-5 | CASSPSQGRDTQYF
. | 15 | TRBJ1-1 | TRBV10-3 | CAISDPTLSGAEAFF
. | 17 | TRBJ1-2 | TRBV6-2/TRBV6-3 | CASATTDRGRANYGYTF
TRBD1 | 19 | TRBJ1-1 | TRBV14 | CASSGRRDRGPIVNTEAFF
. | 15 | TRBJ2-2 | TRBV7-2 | CASSLGQGNTGELFF
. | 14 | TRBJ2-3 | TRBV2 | CASEEGGGADTQYF
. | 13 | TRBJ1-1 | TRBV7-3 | CASSQDLYTEAFF
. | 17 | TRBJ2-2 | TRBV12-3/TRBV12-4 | CASSSVGGQSKTGELFF
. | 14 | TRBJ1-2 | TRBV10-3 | CAISDLQDDYGYTF
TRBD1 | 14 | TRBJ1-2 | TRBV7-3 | CASSLTGGNYGYTF
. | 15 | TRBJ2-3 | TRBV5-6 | CASSLLAGTTDTQYF
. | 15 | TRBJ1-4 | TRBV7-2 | CASSSMGSKSGKLFF
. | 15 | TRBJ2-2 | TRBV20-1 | CSAFSTTKNTGELFF
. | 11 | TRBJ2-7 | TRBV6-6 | CASSTDYEQYF
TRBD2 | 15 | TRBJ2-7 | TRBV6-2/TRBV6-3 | CASSYGLAVTYEQYF
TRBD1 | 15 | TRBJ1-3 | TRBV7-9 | CASSSSRGRGNTIYF
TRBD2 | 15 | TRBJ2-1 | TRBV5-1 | CASSWRLAGYNEQFF
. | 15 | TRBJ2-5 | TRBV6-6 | CASSYSGTAAETQYF
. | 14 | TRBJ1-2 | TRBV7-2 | CASSFDGGGYGYTF
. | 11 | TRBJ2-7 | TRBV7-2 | CASSLHNEQYF
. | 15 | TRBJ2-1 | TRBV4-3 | CASSPKSASYNEQFF
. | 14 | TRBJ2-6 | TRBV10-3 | CAISNEAGANVLTF
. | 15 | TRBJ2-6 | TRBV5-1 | CASSKTVSGANVLTF
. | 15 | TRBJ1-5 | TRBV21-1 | CASSLSKDPDQPQHF